This paragraph covers one T cell receptor (beta chain) sequence. Assay: immunoSEQ multiplex PCR; the TCRdb copy retains only in-frame clones and omits some. The sample yields 150,000 to 200,000 clones, 80% to 95% seen once. Trimming took off 3 bases at V and 10 bases at J, with 25 bases between the two ends. Per germline, CDR1 MNHEY and CDR2 SMNVEV (reference sequence). The CDR3 length is 18 residues. This sample stems from a study of T cell responses to AZD1222 COVID-19 vaccine. The sequence was obtained from an adult who received the AZD1222 COVID-19 vaccine. This chain uses TRBV27 with TRBJ1-6; D unclear. Source: peripheral blood, taken 28 days after the second AZD1222 dose. CDR3: CASSFGRNYRGRRSPLHF. The DNA of the CDR3 is TGTGCCAGCAGTTTTGGGAGGAATTACCGAGGGCGGAGATCACCCCTCCACTTT.